Shown below are 20 T cell receptor beta chains from a single sample sequenced in a study of cytomegalovirus exposure and HLA in healthy donors. It was with 60 Vbeta and 13 Jbeta primers that the PCR ran. The data were produced by immunoSEQ multiplex PCR, yet TCRdb's version contains in-frame clones alone and is incomplete. In the table there are under 200,000 clones, 65% to 90% of which are singletons. Sample: PBMCs. The receptor set was obtained from a woman in her twenties or thirties in good health and CMV-seronegative.

A few counts support this clone. The V and J genes are TRBV6-4 and TRBJ2-2; 7 nucleotides align to TRBD1. V trimming: 3 bases; J trimming: 7 bases; junction bases outside the gene matches: 5. The V gene's germline CDR1 is MRHNA and CDR2 SNTAGT. The CDR3 loop spans 14 amino acids. The CDR3 DNA reads TGTGCCAGCAGTGAAAAGGGGGCAATCGGGGAGCTGTTTTTT. Its translation is CASSEKGAIGELFF.

This clone was seen only once. The chain is built from TRBV9 and TRBJ2-2, with 11 bases fitting TRBD1. From germline, CDR1 is SGDLS and CDR2 YYNGEE. The length of the CDR3 is 17 residues. The V segment lost 4 bases and the J segment 6 bases; nucleotides outside the gene matches: 11. The CDR3 reads CASSPRTGGGRAGELFF. CDR3 nucleotides: TGTGCCAGCAGCCCAAGGACAGGGGGCGGGAGGGCCGGGGAGCTGTTTTTT.

This chain uses TRBV5-1 with TRBJ2-7; 8 bases map to TRBD1. The CDR3 is 15 residues long. Germline V lookup: CDR1 SGHRS, CDR2 YFSETQ. J lost 5 bases, V lost 0 bases, and 7 bases had no gene match. The CDR3 coding sequence is TGCGCCAGCAGCTTGGAGGACAGGGAGGAAGACGAGCAGTACTTC. This gives the protein CASSLEDREEDEQYF.

The chain links TRBV7-6 to TRBJ2-3; 12 nucleotides match TRBD2. The CDR3 is made up of 19 amino acids. The ends lost 4 bases at V and 5 bases at J; junction bases unmatched: 16. Germline V gene lookup returns CDR1 SGHVS and CDR2 FNYEAQ. CDR3 region: CASSSERLAGVIVVDTQYF. CDR3 coding DNA: TGTGCCAGCAGCTCCGAGCGACTAGCGGGGGTCATAGTGGTAGATACGCAGTATTTT.

This clone was seen a few times. This CDR3 is also generated by other DNA sequences in the sample. The chain employs TRBV5-1 and TRBJ2-7; TRBD2 aligns across 12 bases. This CDR3 contains 16 residues. Losses at the gene ends were 4 bases for V and 2 bases for J; bases not matched to a gene: 7. The V gene's germline CDR1 is SGHRS and CDR2 YFSETQ. The CDR3, as DNA: TGCGCCAGCAGCCCGGGACTAGCGGGCGTAGCCTACGAGCAGTACTTC. It yields the protein CASSPGLAGVAYEQYF.

This sequence joins TRBV7-6 and TRBJ2-1, with D perhaps TRBD1 (5 bases). Trimming cost V 1 base and J 9 bases, with 7 bases left between them. The CDR3 spans 12 residues. Per germline, CDR1 SGHVS and CDR2 FNYEAQ. CDR3 amino acids: CASSLVGVEQFF. CDR3 nucleotides: TGTGCCAGCAGCTTAGTAGGGGTTGAGCAGTTCTTC.

DNA for the CDR3: TGTGCCAGCAGTTACTTGTCAGGAGAGACCCAGTACTTC. Its translation: CASSYLSGETQYF. The chain recombines TRBV6-5 with TRBJ2-5; D unresolved. The length of the CDR3 is 13 residues. In germline, CDR1 is MNHEY, CDR2 SVGAGI. Between the trimmed V and J ends, which lost 1 base and 4 bases, there was a span of 7 bases.

The chain recombines TRBV5-1 with TRBJ2-5; 8 positions match TRBD1. This CDR3 comprises 13 residues. The germline V gene has CDR1 SGHRS and CDR2 YFSETQ. Trimming at V came to 4 bases and at J to 5 bases, leaving 4 bases not matched to a gene. The CDR3 loop reads CASSNTGGETQYF. The CDR3 DNA reads as TGCGCCAGCAGCAACACAGGGGGGGAGACCCAGTACTTC.

This clone appeared a single time. The rearrangement joins TRBV27 to TRBJ2-7, with D possibly matching TRBD1 (5 bases). This CDR3 is 12 amino acids long. Germline CDR1 reads MNHEY; CDR2 reads SMNVEV (reference sequence). V was pared by 4 bases and J by 9 bases, with 13 bases between. The CDR3 region is CASSSPWQGQYF. The DNA for the CDR3 is TGTGCCAGCAGTTCCCCCTGGCAGGGGCAGTACTTC.

The chain combines TRBV5-1 with TRBJ2-5, with 7 bases lining up with TRBD2. The CDR3 has 17 amino acids. Germline V gene data show CDR1 as SGHRS and CDR2 as YFSETQ. V lost 2 bases and J lost 0; bases outside the gene matches: 10. CDR3 protein: CASSFGWGGTYQETQYF. In nucleotides, the CDR3 is TGCGCCAGCAGCTTTGGGTGGGGGGGGACCTACCAAGAGACCCAGTACTTC.

The chain recombines TRBV5-1 with TRBJ1-2, with a weak D call TRBD1 (6 bases). V dropped 0 bases and J dropped 6 bases, with 15 bases sitting between them. CDR3 length equals 15 residues. CDR1 SGHRS and CDR2 YFSETQ come from the germline V gene. The CDR3 protein is CASSLDGNPGDGYTF. CDR3 DNA sequence: TGCGCCAGCAGCTTGGATGGCAACCCAGGGGATGGCTACACCTTC.

This clone was found a few times. CDR3 residues: CASSQLFKDTSAFF. The CDR3 DNA follows: TGCGCCAGCAGCCAGCTATTTAAGGACACTTCGGCTTTCTTT. V and J are TRBV4-1 and TRBJ1-1, with D perhaps TRBD1 (5 bases). This CDR3 spans 14 amino acids. CDR1 and CDR2 (germline): MGHRA, YSYEKL. The V gene lost 3 bases and the J gene lost 11 bases, with 19 bases spanning the gap.

The chain links TRBV7-9 to TRBJ2-7; tentative D call: TRBD2 (6 bases). CDR1 is SEHNR, CDR2 FQNEAQ, per germline (reference sequence). This CDR3 has 15 residues. Trimming cost V 5 bases and J 6 bases, with 20 bases left between them. The chain's CDR3 is CASSLNGRGFSEQYF. CDR3 nucleotides: TGTGCCAGCAGCCTAAACGGCCGGGGGTTCTCCGAGCAGTACTTC.

V and J are TRBV5-1 and TRBJ2-3, with TRBD1 as a possible D gene (6 bases). The CDR3 is made up of 15 amino acids. Germline CDR1 SGHRS, CDR2 YFSETQ. The V end lost 5 bases, the J end lost 0 bases, and 13 bases lay between the germline ends. This CDR3 reads CASRLTGSSTDTQYF. The CDR3 DNA sequence: TGCGCCAGCAGACTGACAGGCTCTAGCACAGATACGCAGTATTTT.

The chain carries TRBV5-1 and TRBJ1-1; 9 nucleotides align to TRBD1. Germline-derived CDR1 and CDR2 are SGHRS and YFSETQ. Trimming took 5 bases from V and 2 from J; bases not matched to a gene: 10. The CDR3 contains 16 residues. This chain's CDR3 is CASRTGQGTLNTEAFF. Written as DNA, the CDR3 is TGCGCCAGCAGAACCGGACAGGGGACTTTAAACACTGAAGCTTTCTTT.

This clone appeared once. V and J are TRBV6-1 and TRBJ1-2; no firm D call. This CDR3 has 11 amino acids. Germline V gene sequence: CDR1 MNHNS, CDR2 SASEGT. Trimming shortened V by 7 bases and J by 8 bases, and 11 bases separated the two germline ends. CDR3 region: CASTGYGGYTF. The CDR3 DNA follows: TGTGCCAGCACGGGGTATGGGGGCTACACCTTC.

The V and J genes are TRBV5-1 and TRBJ1-1; no firm D call. V gave up 0 bases and J gave up 0 bases, with 6 bases separating them. The CDR3 is 14 amino acids. Per germline, CDR1 SGHRS and CDR2 YFSETQ. As DNA, the CDR3 is TGCGCCAGCAGCTTGGGGCTTTTGAACACTGAAGCTTTCTTT. Encoded protein: CASSLGLLNTEAFF.

This clone was picked up a small number of times. The chain's CDR3 is CASSLVPGQGYNEQFF. The CDR3 DNA sequence: TGTGCCAGCAGCTTAGTTCCAGGACAGGGGTACAATGAGCAGTTCTTC. J is TRBJ2-1 and V is TRBV7-8, with 9 bases matching TRBD1. After removal of 1 base from V and 4 bases from J, the junction contained 5 bases not matched to a gene. CDR3 size: 16 residues. Looked up from germline, CDR1 is SGHVS and CDR2 is FQNEAQ.

J is TRBJ2-5 and V is TRBV7-6; the match to TRBD2 covers 7 bases. Germline V gene data show CDR1 as SGHVS and CDR2 as FNYEAQ. V was pared by 1 base and J by 5 bases, with 7 bases of the junction left unmatched. This CDR3 is 15 amino acids long. The CDR3 DNA is TGTGCCAGCAGCTTAGGCGGGGGAGAGGTGGAGACCCAGTACTTC. The encoded protein is CASSLGGGEVETQYF.

The chain recombines TRBV6-5 with TRBJ1-3; the D gene is possibly TRBD1 (5 bases). Trimming cost V 6 bases and J 2 bases, with 11 bases left between them. The CDR3 sequence is 14 residues long. The germline CDR1 and CDR2 sequences are MNHEY and SVGAGI. The CDR3 spells CASSRGGAGNTIYF. CDR3 nucleotides: TGTGCCAGCAGCCGGGGGGGGGCTGGAAACACCATATATTTT.